This T cell receptor beta chain was recorded in a study of vaccination and CD4 T cells after COVID-19. Findings and caveats of the study: Convalescent patients displayed spike mono-reactivity in 304 of 307 vaccine-specific clones.

This clonotype appeared a single time. What it binds is not known. Scientists ran DNA taken from cultured CD4+ T cells through the Oncomine TCR Beta short-read assay for sequencing. Via MiXCR, TCRdb re-called the PCR reads, giving one row per CDR3 protein. The sample yields more than 7,000 distinct CDR3 sequences, 60% to 80% seen once. Deletions cut 1 base from V and 0 bases from J, with 9 bases between. CDR1 is MNHEY and CDR2 is SMNVEV in the germline V gene (reference sequence). The CDR3 is 15 amino acids. Sample treatment: roughly 10-day PBMC culture with coronavirus spike peptide pools or control peptides (ViraFEST assay). Expanded clonotypes were found by TCR sequencing after peptide-pool stimulation (ViraFEST).

The TCR was taken from a human donor who had recovered from COVID-19. The sample comprised CD4+ T cells from blood, cultured in vitro. The V and J genes are TRBV27 and TRBJ1-1, with D unclear. The CDR3 reads CASSLFPAVNTEAFF. The CDR3 nucleotides are TGTGCCAGCAGTTTATTCCCAGCAGTGAACACTGAAGCTTTCTTT.